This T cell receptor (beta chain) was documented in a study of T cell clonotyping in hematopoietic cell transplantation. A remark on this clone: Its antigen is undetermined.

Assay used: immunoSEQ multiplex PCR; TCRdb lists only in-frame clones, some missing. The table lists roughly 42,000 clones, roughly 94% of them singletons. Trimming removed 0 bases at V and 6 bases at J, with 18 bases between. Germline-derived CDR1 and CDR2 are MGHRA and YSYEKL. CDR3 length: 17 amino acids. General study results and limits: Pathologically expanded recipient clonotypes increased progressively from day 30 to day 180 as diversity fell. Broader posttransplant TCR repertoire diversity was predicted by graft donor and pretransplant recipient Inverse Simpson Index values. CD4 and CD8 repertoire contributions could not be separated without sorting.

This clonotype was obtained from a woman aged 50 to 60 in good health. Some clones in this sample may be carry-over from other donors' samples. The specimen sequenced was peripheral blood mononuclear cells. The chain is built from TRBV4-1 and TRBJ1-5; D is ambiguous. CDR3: CASSQDPKGSLSQPQHF. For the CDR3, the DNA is TGCGCCAGCAGCCAAGATCCAAAAGGCTCGTTAAGTCAGCCCCAGCATTTT.